The 6 T cell receptor beta chains reported below all come from one sample, sequenced in a study of spatial heterogeneity in lung cancer. TCRdb reprocessed the 5' RACE reads with MiXCR, giving one entry per CDR3 protein. The repertoire holds roughly 99,000 distinct CDR3 sequences, roughly a fifth seen once, with 21% in the top ten. Time point noted: blood at routine non-recurrence follow-up after resection. Sequences were derived from PBMCs, sampled at follow-up. The source is a male donor with early-stage non-small cell lung cancer.

The genes are TRBV20-1 and TRBJ2-1; D gene uncertain. From germline, CDR1 is DFQATT and CDR2 SNEGSKA (reference sequence). The CDR3 sequence is 10 residues long. V was clipped by 4 bases and J by 7 bases, with 5 bases between them. The DNA of the CDR3 is TGCAGTGCTATCTTGAATGAGCAGTTCTTC. It translates to CSAILNEQFF.

This clonotype was detected once. The genes are TRBV2 and TRBJ2-1, with 7 bases matching TRBD1. This CDR3 spans 14 amino acids. V lost 3 bases to trimming and J lost 4 bases; unmatched junction nucleotides: 3. From germline, CDR1 is SNHLY and CDR2 FYNNEI. The CDR3, as DNA: TGTGCCAGCAGTGACCCGGGACAGTACAATGAGCAGTTCTTC. It encodes CASSDPGQYNEQFF.

V gene TRBV3-1 combines with J gene TRBJ1-1, with D uncertain. In germline, CDR1 is LGHDT, CDR2 YNNKEL (reference sequence). The V end was cut by 1 base, the J end by 1 base, with 7 bases between. CDR3 size: 14 residues. The CDR3 sequence is CASSQVPGNTEAFF. CDR3 nucleotides: TGTGCCAGCAGCCAAGTCCCGGGGAACACTGAAGCTTTCTTT.

The chain has TRBV5-6 and TRBJ2-5, with 11 bases identical to TRBD1. Looked up from germline, CDR1 is SGHDT and CDR2 is YYEEEE. Germline trimming cut 2 bases from V and 5 bases from J; bases unmatched to any gene: 8. The CDR3 is made up of 16 amino acids. The CDR3 sequence: CASSFPTGQGEETQYF. Written as DNA, the CDR3 is TGTGCCAGCAGCTTCCCTACGGGACAGGGGGAGGAGACCCAGTACTTC.

Ten or more counts support this clonotype. V gene TRBV4-3 combines with J gene TRBJ2-3, with 8 bases aligning to TRBD1. The CDR3 is made up of 15 amino acids. The germline V gene has CDR1 LGHNA and CDR2 YSLEER. Losses at the gene ends were 1 base for V and 6 bases for J; bases not matched to a gene: 6. CDR3 region: CASSQGPGGYDTQYF. The CDR3 nucleotides read TGCGCCAGCAGCCAAGGCCCAGGGGGCTATGATACGCAGTATTTT.

The chain combines TRBV7-9 with TRBJ2-3, with D uncertain. Germline loops: CDR1 SEHNR, CDR2 FQNEAQ (reference sequence). Trimming removed 4 bases from V and 2 bases from J, with 16 bases in between. CDR3 size: 16 residues. In DNA, the CDR3 is TGTGCCAGCAGCTCGTCCCAGCGATACGTCACAGATACGCAGTATTTT. Protein product: CASSSSQRYVTDTQYF.